The clone carrying this T cell receptor (beta chain) was recorded only once. Its antigen is not known. The data stem from a study of cytomegalovirus exposure and HLA in healthy donors. Study-level points and caveats: Rarity held for most TCR sequences, but there were some public TCRs that occurred in many donors. In an earlier analysis, most TCR beta V segments were productive about 87% or about 30% of the time. Later analysis placed DRB1 highest and HLA-C lowest in TCR association rates, which differed by HLA locus.

Trimming removed 5 bases at V and 1 base at J, with 11 bases between. CDR1 and CDR2 from the germline V gene are KGHSH and LQKENI. CDR3 length: 14 amino acids. PCR involved 60 Vbeta and 13 Jbeta primers. Only in-frame clones appear in the TCRdb table, and some are missing; sequencing was by immunoSEQ multiplex PCR. The sample shows over 100,000 clones, 80% of them seen only once. The receptor comes from a man younger than 45 in good health and CMV-seronegative. This chain links TRBV18 with TRBJ1-2; a possible D gene is TRBD1 (6 bases). The source material was PBMCs. The CDR3 bases are TGTGCCAGCTCAACCAGACAGGATAACTATGGCTACACCTTC. Its translation is CASSTRQDNYGYTF.